Listed here are 29 T cell receptor beta chains from one sample, sequenced in a study of blood T cells in healthy people across ages. The authors ran a second PCR of roughly 7 to 11 cycles using a sample-barcoded 5' primer and a J-beta primer mix. TCRdb re-analysed the 5' RACE reads in MiXCR, keeping a single row per CDR3 protein. The table has some 1,800,000 distinct CDR3 sequences, around 42% seen once; the top ten hold 20% to 25%. What was sequenced was blood. These receptors originate from a human donor in good health.

The chain has TRBV14 and TRBJ2-7; 7 bases are a match to TRBD2. Germline trimming cut 0 bases from V and 2 bases from J; bases unmatched to any gene: 13. Germline V gives CDR1 SGHDN, CDR2 FVKESK. The CDR3 totals 18 residues. The CDR3, as DNA: TGTGCCAGCAGCCAAGATGGCTGGGAGGGCCTTACCCCCTACGAGCAGTACTTC. Amino acid sequence: CASSQDGWEGLTPYEQYF.

The chain is built from TRBV7-9 and TRBJ2-7; 8 nucleotides line up with TRBD1. The junction had 8 bases not matched to a gene; V was cut back by 5 bases and J by 2 bases. The CDR3 is 15 residues long. Germline CDR1 and CDR2: SEHNR and FQNEAQ (reference sequence). The CDR3, as DNA: TGTGCCAGCAGCAGTGGGACAGGTTACCCCTACGAGCAGTACTTC. Translated, it gives CASSSGTGYPYEQYF.

The rearrangement joins TRBV2 to TRBJ2-1, with D tentatively TRBD1 or TRBD2 (5 bases each). Germline V lookup: CDR1 SNHLY, CDR2 FYNNEI. This CDR3 has 13 residues. Trimming removed 4 bases at V and 12 bases at J, with 16 bases between. The CDR3 is CASSGGPGIGQFF. CDR3 coding DNA: TGTGCCAGCAGTGGGGGACCGGGAATCGGGCAGTTCTTC.

V gene TRBV6-5 combines with J gene TRBJ1-2; D may be TRBD1 (5 bases). CDR1 is MNHEY and CDR2 is SVGAGI in the germline V gene. With 5 bases removed from V and 4 bases from J, the gap between germline ends came to 11 bases. There are 13 residues in the CDR3. DNA of the CDR3: TGTGCCAGCAGTCCTGGACATCTCTATGGCTACACCTTC. Translation: CASSPGHLYGYTF.

In this sample, this clonotype turned up a few times. The V and J genes are TRBV29-1 and TRBJ2-7; 7 positions agree with TRBD2. V gave up 4 bases and J gave up 6 bases; unmatched junction bases: 6. Germline V gene data show CDR1 as SQVTM and CDR2 as ANQGSEA. This CDR3 comprises 12 residues. The CDR3 protein is CSVAAGGGEQYF. The CDR3 DNA reads TGCAGCGTTGCTGCCGGCGGGGGCGAGCAGTACTTC.

The genes are TRBV25-1 and TRBJ1-6; D gene unclear. Trimming removed 10 bases from V and 9 bases from J, with 13 bases in between. The germline gives CDR1 MGHDK, CDR2 SYGVNS. The CDR3 contains 12 residues. DNA for the CDR3: TGTGCCACCCAGCGGGGAATTTCACCCCTCCACTTT. Protein product: CATQRGISPLHF.

The V and J genes are TRBV6-5 and TRBJ2-7; D is undetermined. CDR3 length equals 16 residues. CDR1 MNHEY and CDR2 SVGAGI come from the germline V gene. V was clipped by 6 bases and J by 3 bases, with 21 bases between them. The CDR3 coding sequence is TGTGCCAGCAGGGGCCGTACATCGGGCCCTAACTACGAGCAGTACTTC. Residues: CASRGRTSGPNYEQYF.

This clonotype was observed at least ten times. This chain connects TRBV6-6 to TRBJ2-3; tentative D call: TRBD1 (6 bases). Germline V CDR1 and CDR2: MNHNY, SVGAGI (reference sequence). This CDR3 is 17 amino acids long. The V gene lost 3 bases and the J gene lost 4 bases, with 20 bases spanning the gap. The CDR3 spells CASSYRTSVGAADTQYF. The CDR3 DNA follows: TGTGCCAGCAGTTATCGCACGTCCGTGGGGGCGGCAGATACGCAGTATTTT.

J is TRBJ2-7 and V is TRBV7-2, with 7 bases aligning to TRBD2. The DNA end is a closer match to TRBJ2-5, so the J assignment may be wrong. The CDR3 runs 15 residues. CDR1 SGHTA and CDR2 FQGNSA come from the germline V gene. CDR3 in amino acids: CASSLVGGGLETQYF. The DNA for the CDR3 is TGTGCCAGCAGCTTAGTGGGGGGGGGTTTGGAGACCCAGTACTTC.

Remarks on this clonotype: One junction end disagrees with the germline gene, perhaps due to a read error. The V call is TRBV20-1, the J call TRBJ1-2; no definite D call. Germline V gives CDR1 DFQATT, CDR2 SNEGSKA (reference sequence). The CDR3 covers 13 residues. This CDR3 reads CSARPDGLSGCTF. The CDR3 region has the DNA TGCAGTGCCAGACCCGACGGGCTTTCGGGCTGCACCTTC.

This sequence joins TRBV11-2 and TRBJ1-2; D gene ambiguous. Germline CDR1 and CDR2: SGHAT and FQNNGV. V was pared by 4 bases and J by 3 bases, with 15 bases between. CDR3 length: 15 amino acids. This CDR3 is CASSSLGRNDYGYTF. Written as DNA, the CDR3 is TGTGCCAGCAGCTCCCTTGGGCGCAATGACTATGGCTACACCTTC.

The chain recombines TRBV7-2 with TRBJ2-4; no reliable D call. Judging by the DNA end, TRBJ2-7 fits better; the J call may be wrong. Germline CDR1 and CDR2: SGHTA and FQGNSA. This CDR3 contains 13 residues. CDR3 region: CASSLVPVSEQYF. As DNA, the CDR3 is TGTGCCAGCAGCTTAGTCCCGGTAAGCGAGCAGTACTTC.

This clonotype was found many times. CDR3 sequence: CASSSGQATYNEQFF. The DNA for the CDR3 is TGTGCCAGCAGCTCGGGACAGGCCACCTACAATGAGCAGTTCTTC. The rearrangement links TRBV7-3 to TRBJ2-1, with TRBD1 matching 8 bases. Germline V gives CDR1 SGHTA, CDR2 FQGTGA. Trimming cost V 4 bases and J 2 bases; bases outside gene matches: 4. This CDR3 has 15 residues.

This clonotype has more than one count but fewer than ten. The chain links TRBV20-1 to TRBJ1-2; D is perhaps TRBD1 (6 bases). V lost 5 bases to trimming and J lost 4 bases, with 11 bases between them. The CDR3 spans 12 residues. Germline V gene data show CDR1 as DFQATT and CDR2 as SNEGSKA (reference sequence). In DNA form, the CDR3 reads TGCAGTGCTCCATTCAGGGGCTATGGCTACACCTTC. Its protein product is CSAPFRGYGYTF.

This chain joins TRBV12-3 or TRBV12-4 and TRBJ1-5; 8 nucleotides agree with TRBD1. Trimming at V came to 6 bases and at J to 7 bases, leaving 8 bases not matched to a gene. The CDR3 spans 14 residues. CDR3 nucleotides: TGTGCCAGCAGCATCGACAGGGGTCGACAGCCCCAGCATTTT. Its translation is CASSIDRGRQPQHF.

The chain has TRBV11-1 and TRBJ2-2; D call uncertain. The germline CDR1 and CDR2 sequences are SGHAT and FQDESV (reference sequence). The CDR3 runs to 16 residues. Trimming removed 3 bases from V and 0 bases from J, with 11 bases in between. The CDR3 DNA follows: TGTGCCAGCAGCTTCTTAAGAAACGCGAACACCGGGGAGCTGTTTTTT. It specifies CASSFLRNANTGELFF. Complete variable domain (other parts from reference TRBV11-1 and TRBJ2-2): EAEVAQSPRYKITEKSQAVAFWCDPISGHATLYWYRQILGQGPELLVQFQDESVVDDSQLPKDRFSAERLKGVDSTLKIQPAELGDSAMYLCASSFLRNANTGELFFGEGSRLTVL.

This chain links TRBV10-3 with TRBJ1-1; 7 bases are a match to TRBD1. V shed 7 bases and J 4 bases; nucleotides not matched to a gene: 9. The CDR3 spans 14 residues. Per the germline V gene, CDR1 is ENHRY and CDR2 is SYGVKD. The CDR3 protein is CAINPGQVSTEAFF. In DNA, the CDR3 is TGTGCCATCAACCCCGGACAGGTCAGCACTGAAGCTTTCTTT.

This clonotype was observed a handful of times. J is TRBJ1-2 and V is TRBV12-3 or TRBV12-4; D may be TRBD1 (5 bases). Trimming removed 9 bases from V and 4 bases from J, with 15 bases in between. The CDR3 contains 13 residues. CDR3 nucleotides: TGTGCCAGTACCGACCCGGGACCCTATGGCTACACCTTC. Translated, it gives CASTDPGPYGYTF.

This clonotype has only one observation. Because it lacks the conserved phenylalanine or tryptophan at the end, this CDR3 is likely a read error. The chain carries TRBV6-2 or TRBV6-3 and TRBJ2-5; 12 nucleotides agree with TRBD2. V gave up 6 bases and J gave up 6 bases; unmatched junction bases: 14. CDR1 and CDR2 from the germline V gene are MNHEY and SVGEGT. The CDR3 is 17 residues long. CDR3: CASSPPLAGGRRKTQYV. The CDR3 DNA reads TGTGCCAGCAGCCCCCCTCTAGCGGGGGGGAGAAGAAAGACCCAGTACGTC.

This clonotype was observed a few times. At one boundary the junction diverges from the germline segment, which might be a read error. The genes are TRBV5-1 and TRBJ2-2, with D uncertain. The germline V gene encodes CDR1 SGHRS and CDR2 YFSETQ. The CDR3 extends over 13 amino acids. The CDR3 sequence: CASSLIPTGELFF. As DNA, the CDR3 is TGTGCCAGCAGCTTAATCCCAACCGGGGAGCTGTTTTTT.

V usage is TRBV12-3 or TRBV12-4 and J usage is TRBJ1-2; the match to TRBD1 covers 7 bases. The ends lost 6 bases at V and 7 bases at J; junction bases unmatched: 11. There are 14 residues in the CDR3. Here the CDR3 DNA reads TGTGCCAGCAGCCCTAGGGACAGACGGGCTGGCTACACCTTC. It codes for CASSPRDRRAGYTF.

V and J are TRBV12-3 or TRBV12-4 and TRBJ1-1, with D perhaps matching TRBD1 (5 bases). Trimming pared 3 bases from V and 7 bases from J, leaving 15 bases between. The CDR3 totals 14 residues. CDR3: CASSFSGTQGEAFF. The CDR3 nucleotides read TGTGCCAGCAGTTTTTCCGGGACCCAGGGTGAAGCTTTCTTT.

The rearrangement links TRBV2 to TRBJ2-1; 10 positions agree with TRBD2. V was clipped by 7 bases and J by 4 bases; unmatched bases: 13. This CDR3 contains 17 residues. Germline V CDR1 and CDR2: SNHLY, FYNNEI. CDR3 in DNA: TGTGCCAGCACCTCGCGGGCTAGCGGGGGAATATACAATGAGCAGTTCTTC. This encodes CASTSRASGGIYNEQFF. Complete variable domain (other parts from reference TRBV2 and TRBJ2-1): EPEVTQTPSHQVTQMGQEVILRCVPISNHLYFYWYRQILGQKVEFLVSFYNNEISEKSEIFDDQFSVERPDGSNFTLKIRSTKLEDSAMYFCASTSRASGGIYNEQFFGPGTRLTVL.

This clonotype was seen ten or more times. CDR3 protein: CASSTGYITDTQYF. CDR3 DNA sequence: TGTGCCAGCAGCACAGGATATATTACAGATACGCAGTATTTT. The V gene is TRBV4-2, the J gene TRBJ2-3, with a possible D match to TRBD1 (5 bases). Between the trimmed V and J ends, which lost 5 bases and 3 bases, there was a span of 12 bases. The germline CDR1 and CDR2 sequences are LGHNA and YNFKEQ. This CDR3 is built from 14 residues.

This clonotype was picked up a small number of times. The chain uses TRBV20-1 and TRBJ2-7; D may be TRBD1 (6 bases). The germline V and J ends were trimmed by 5 bases and 1 base, with 12 bases remaining between them. CDR1 is DFQATT, CDR2 SNEGSKA, per germline (reference sequence). CDR3 length equals 13 residues. Written as DNA, the CDR3 is TGCAGTGCTCCCGGGACATTATCCTACGAGCAGTACTTC. This codes for CSAPGTLSYEQYF.

The V gene is TRBV7-2, the J gene TRBJ2-5; D call uncertain. CDR1 is SGHTA, CDR2 FQGNSA, per germline. V lost 4 bases and J 1 base, leaving 16 bases between the germline ends. CDR3 length equals 16 residues. CDR3 DNA sequence: TGTGCCAGCAGCTCATCGACAACACCCGCCCAAGAGACCCAGTACTTC. Translation: CASSSSTTPAQETQYF.

This clonotype has just a few counts. This chain links TRBV4-1 with TRBJ1-4; TRBD1 might be the D (6 bases). The V end was cut by 4 bases, the J end by 0 bases, with 12 bases between. Germline CDR1 and CDR2: MGHRA and YSYEKL. The CDR3 sequence is 16 residues long. The CDR3 nucleotides are TGCGCCAGCAGCCCGCGGACAGATGCAACTAATGAAAAACTGTTTTTT. Translating it yields CASSPRTDATNEKLFF.

This clonotype has only a few counts. This sequence joins TRBV29-1 and TRBJ1-1; TRBD1 is a possible D gene (6 bases). The length of the CDR3 is 13 residues. The V end lost 6 bases, the J end lost 5 bases, and 16 bases lay between the germline ends. The germline CDR1 and CDR2 sequences are SQVTM and ANQGSEA. The CDR3 loop reads CSVSFLGGTEAFF. The CDR3 DNA reads as TGCAGCGTGAGCTTCTTAGGGGGTACTGAAGCTTTCTTT.

This clonotype was detected a few times. The CDR3 sequence is CASSFPTTEAYEKLFF. The CDR3 DNA is TGTGCCAGCAGCTTCCCGACGACAGAAGCATATGAAAAACTGTTTTTT. V gene TRBV21-1 combines with J gene TRBJ1-4; the tabulated D call, TRBD1, remains unverified against the DNA. TRBV21-1 is assigned pseudogene status. The CDR3 is made up of 16 amino acids.